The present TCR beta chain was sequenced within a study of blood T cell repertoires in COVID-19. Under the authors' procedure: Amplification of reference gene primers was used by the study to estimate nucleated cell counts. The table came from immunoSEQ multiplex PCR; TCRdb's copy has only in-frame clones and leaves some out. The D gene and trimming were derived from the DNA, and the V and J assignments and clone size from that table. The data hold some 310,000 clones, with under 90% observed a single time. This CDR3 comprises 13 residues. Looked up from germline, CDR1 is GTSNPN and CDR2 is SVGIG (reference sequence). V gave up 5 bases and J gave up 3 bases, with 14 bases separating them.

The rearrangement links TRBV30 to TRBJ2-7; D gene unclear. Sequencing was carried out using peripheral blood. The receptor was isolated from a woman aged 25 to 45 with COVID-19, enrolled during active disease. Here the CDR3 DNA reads TGTGCCTGGGGCCATCCCTATCTCTACGAGCAGTACTTC. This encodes CAWGHPYLYEQYF.